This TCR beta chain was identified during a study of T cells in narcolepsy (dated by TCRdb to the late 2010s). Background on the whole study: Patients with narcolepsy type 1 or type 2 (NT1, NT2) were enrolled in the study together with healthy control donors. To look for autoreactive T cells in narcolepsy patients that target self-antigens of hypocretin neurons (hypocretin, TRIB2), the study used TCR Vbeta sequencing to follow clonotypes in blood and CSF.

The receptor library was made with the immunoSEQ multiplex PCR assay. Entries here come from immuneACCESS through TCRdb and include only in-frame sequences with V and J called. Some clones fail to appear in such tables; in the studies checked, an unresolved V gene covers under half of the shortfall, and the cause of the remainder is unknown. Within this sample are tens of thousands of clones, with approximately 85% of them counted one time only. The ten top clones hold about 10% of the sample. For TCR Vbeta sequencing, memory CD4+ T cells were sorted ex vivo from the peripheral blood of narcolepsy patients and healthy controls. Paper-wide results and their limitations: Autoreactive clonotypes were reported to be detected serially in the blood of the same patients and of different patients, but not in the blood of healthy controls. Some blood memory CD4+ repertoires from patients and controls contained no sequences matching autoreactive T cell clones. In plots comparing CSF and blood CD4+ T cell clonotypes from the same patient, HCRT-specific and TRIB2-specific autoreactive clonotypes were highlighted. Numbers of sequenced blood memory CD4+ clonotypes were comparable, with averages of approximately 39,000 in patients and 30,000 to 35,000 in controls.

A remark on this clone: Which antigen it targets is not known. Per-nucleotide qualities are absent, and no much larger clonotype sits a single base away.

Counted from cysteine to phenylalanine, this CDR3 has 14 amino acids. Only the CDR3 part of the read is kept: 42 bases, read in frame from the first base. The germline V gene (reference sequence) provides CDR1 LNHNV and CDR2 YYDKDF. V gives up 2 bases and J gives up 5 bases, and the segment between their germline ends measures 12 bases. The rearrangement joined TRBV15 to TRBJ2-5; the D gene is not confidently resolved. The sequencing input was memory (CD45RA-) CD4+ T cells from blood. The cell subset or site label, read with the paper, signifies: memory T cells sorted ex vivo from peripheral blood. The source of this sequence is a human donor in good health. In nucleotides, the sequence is TGTGCCACCAGCAGATCTATGGGTGGGGAGACCCAGTACTTC. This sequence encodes CATSRSMGGETQYF.